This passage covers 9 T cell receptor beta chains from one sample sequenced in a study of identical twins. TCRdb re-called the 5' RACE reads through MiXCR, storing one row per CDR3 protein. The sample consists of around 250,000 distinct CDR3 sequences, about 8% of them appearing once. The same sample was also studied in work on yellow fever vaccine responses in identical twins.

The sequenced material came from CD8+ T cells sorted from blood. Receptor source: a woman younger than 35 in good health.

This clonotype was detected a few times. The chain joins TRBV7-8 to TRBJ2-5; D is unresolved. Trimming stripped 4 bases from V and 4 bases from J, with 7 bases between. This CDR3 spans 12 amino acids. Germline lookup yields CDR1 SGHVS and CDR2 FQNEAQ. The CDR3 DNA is TGTGCCAGCAGCTCGACCCGAGAGACCCAGTACTTC. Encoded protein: CASSSTRETQYF.

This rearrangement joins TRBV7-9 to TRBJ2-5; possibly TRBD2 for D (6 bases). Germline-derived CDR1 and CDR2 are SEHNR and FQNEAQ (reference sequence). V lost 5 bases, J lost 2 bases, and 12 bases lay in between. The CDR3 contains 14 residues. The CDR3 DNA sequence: TGTGCCAGCAGCGTGGGGGGTTGGCAAGAGACCCAGTACTTC. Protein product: CASSVGGWQETQYF.

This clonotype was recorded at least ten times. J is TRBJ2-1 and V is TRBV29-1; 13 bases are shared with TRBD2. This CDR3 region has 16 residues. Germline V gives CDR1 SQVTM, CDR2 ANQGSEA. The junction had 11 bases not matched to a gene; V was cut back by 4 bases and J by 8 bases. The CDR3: CSVVASGLAGVYEQFF. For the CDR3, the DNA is TGCAGCGTTGTAGCTTCCGGACTAGCGGGAGTATATGAGCAGTTCTTC.

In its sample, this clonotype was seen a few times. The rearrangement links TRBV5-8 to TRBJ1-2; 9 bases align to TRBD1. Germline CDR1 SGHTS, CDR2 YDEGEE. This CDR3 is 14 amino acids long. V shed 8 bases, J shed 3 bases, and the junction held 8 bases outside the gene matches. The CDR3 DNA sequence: TGTGCCAGTAACAGGGGGCCCGGGGACTATGGCTACACCTTC. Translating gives CASNRGPGDYGYTF. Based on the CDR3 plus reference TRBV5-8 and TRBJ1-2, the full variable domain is EAGVTQSPTHLIKTRGQQATLRCSPISGHTSVYWYQQALGLGLQFLLWYDEGEERNRGNFPPRFSGRQFPNYSSELNVNALELEDSALYLCASNRGPGDYGYTFGSGTRLTVV.

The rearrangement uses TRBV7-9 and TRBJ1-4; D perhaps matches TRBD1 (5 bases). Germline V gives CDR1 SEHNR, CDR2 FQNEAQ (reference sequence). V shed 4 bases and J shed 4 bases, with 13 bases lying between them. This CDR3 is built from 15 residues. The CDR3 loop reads CASSWSNGGNEKLFF. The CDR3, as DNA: TGTGCCAGCAGCTGGTCGAACGGGGGTAATGAAAAACTGTTTTTT.

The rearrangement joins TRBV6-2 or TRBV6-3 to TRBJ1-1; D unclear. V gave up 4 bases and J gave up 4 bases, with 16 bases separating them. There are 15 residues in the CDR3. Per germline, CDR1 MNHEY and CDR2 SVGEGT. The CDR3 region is CASSFWGVGSTEAFF. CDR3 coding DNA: TGTGCCAGCAGTTTCTGGGGTGTGGGAAGCACTGAAGCTTTCTTT.

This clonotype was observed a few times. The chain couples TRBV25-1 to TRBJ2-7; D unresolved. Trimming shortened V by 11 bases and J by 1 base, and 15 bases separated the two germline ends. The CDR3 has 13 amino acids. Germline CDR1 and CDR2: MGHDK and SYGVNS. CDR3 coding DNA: TGTGCCGCCGCGACCGGTTATTCCTACGAGCAGTACTTC. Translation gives CAAATGYSYEQYF.

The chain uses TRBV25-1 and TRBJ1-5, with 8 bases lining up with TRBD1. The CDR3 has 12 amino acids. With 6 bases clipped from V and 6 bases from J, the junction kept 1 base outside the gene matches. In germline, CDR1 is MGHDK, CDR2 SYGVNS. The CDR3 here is CASSDRGQPQHF. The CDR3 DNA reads TGTGCCAGCAGCGACAGGGGTCAGCCCCAGCATTTT. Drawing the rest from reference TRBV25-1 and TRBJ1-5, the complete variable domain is EADIYQTPRYLVIGTGKKITLECSQTMGHDKMYWYQQDPGMELHLIHYSYGVNSTEKGDLSSESTVSRIRTEHFPLTLESARPSHTSQYLCASSDRGQPQHFGDGTRLSIL.

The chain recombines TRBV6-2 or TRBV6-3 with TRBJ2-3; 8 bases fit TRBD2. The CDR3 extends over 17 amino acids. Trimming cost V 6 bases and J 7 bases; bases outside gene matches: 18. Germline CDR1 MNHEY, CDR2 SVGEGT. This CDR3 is CASSAYASGSVENTQYF. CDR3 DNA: TGTGCCAGCAGCGCCTACGCAAGCGGGAGCGTAGAAAATACGCAGTATTTT.